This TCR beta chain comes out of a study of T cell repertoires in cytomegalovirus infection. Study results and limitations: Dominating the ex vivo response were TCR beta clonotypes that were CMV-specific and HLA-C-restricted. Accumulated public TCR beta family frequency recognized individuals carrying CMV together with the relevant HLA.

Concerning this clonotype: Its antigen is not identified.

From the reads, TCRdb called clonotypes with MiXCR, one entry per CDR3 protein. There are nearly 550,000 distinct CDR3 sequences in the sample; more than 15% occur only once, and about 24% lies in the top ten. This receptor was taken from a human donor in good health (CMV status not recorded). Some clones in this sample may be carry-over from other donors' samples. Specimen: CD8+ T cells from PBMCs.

CDR3 coding DNA: TGTGCCAGCAGTTTGAGGTCTGTTAATTCACCCCTCCACTTT. Amino acid sequence: CASSLRSVNSPLHF. This rearrangement joins TRBV27 to TRBJ1-6; D remains ambiguous. V gave up 3 bases and J gave up 6 bases, with 9 bases separating them. Germline lookup yields CDR1 MNHEY and CDR2 SMNVEV (reference sequence). The CDR3 is made up of 14 amino acids.